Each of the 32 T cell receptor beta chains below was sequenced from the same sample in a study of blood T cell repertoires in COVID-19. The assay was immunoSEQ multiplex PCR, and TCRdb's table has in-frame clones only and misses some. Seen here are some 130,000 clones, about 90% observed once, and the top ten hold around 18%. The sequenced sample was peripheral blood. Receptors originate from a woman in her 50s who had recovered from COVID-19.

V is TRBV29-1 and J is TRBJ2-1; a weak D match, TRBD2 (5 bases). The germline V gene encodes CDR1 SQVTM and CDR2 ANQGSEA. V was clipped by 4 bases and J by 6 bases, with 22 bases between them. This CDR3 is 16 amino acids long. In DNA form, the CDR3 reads TGCAGCGTTGCCCTGTCGCGGGTGGGTACGGGCAATGAGCAGTTCTTC. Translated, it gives CSVALSRVGTGNEQFF.

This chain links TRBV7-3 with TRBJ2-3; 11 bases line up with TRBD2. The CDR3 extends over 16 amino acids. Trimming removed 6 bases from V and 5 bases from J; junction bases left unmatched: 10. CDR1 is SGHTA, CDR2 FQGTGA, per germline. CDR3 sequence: CASSYPLAGVGDTQYF. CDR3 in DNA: TGTGCCAGCAGTTACCCACTAGCGGGAGTAGGAGATACGCAGTATTTT.

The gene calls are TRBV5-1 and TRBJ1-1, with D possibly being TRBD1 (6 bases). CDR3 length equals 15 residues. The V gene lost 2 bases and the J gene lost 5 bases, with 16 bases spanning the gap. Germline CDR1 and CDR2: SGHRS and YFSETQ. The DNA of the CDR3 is TGCGCCAGCAGCTTTGTCGGGTCAGGGGAAACTGAAGCTTTCTTT. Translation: CASSFVGSGETEAFF.

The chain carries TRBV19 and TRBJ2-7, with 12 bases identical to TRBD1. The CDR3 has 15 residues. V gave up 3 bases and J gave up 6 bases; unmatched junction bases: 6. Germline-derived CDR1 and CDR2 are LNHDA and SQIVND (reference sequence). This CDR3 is CASSMYGTGGFEQYF. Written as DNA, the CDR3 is TGTGCCAGTAGTATGTACGGGACAGGGGGCTTCGAGCAGTACTTC.

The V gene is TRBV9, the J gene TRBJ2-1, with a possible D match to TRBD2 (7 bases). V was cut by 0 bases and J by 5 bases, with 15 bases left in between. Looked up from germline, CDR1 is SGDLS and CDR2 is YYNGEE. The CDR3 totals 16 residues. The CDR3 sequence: CASSVGAGAYNNEQFF. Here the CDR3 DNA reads TGTGCCAGCAGCGTAGGGGCGGGGGCCTACAACAATGAGCAGTTCTTC.

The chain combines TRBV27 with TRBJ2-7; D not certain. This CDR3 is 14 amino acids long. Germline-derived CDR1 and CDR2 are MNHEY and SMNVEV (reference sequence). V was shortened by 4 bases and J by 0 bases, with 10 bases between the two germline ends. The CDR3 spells CASSSTISSYEQYF. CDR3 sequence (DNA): TGTGCCAGCAGTTCGACAATTTCCTCCTACGAGCAGTACTTC.

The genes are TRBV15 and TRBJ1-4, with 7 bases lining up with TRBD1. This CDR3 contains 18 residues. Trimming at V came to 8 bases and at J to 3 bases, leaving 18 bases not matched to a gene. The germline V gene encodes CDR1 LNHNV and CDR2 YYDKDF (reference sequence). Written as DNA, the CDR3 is TGTGCCACCCGACTCGGCGGGACAGAAGTCGAGGCTAATGAAAAACTGTTTTTT. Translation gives CATRLGGTEVEANEKLFF.

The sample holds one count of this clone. CDR3 sequence reads: CASSLGGQGNTEAFF. DNA for the CDR3: TGCGCCAGCAGCTTGGGAGGACAGGGTAACACTGAAGCTTTCTTT. V is TRBV5-1 and J is TRBJ1-1; 8 bases are shared with TRBD1. Trimming cost V 0 bases and J 2 bases; bases outside gene matches: 3. Germline lookup yields CDR1 SGHRS and CDR2 YFSETQ. The CDR3 spans 15 residues. The variable domain in full, completed from reference TRBV5-1 and TRBJ1-1, reads KAGVTQTPRYLIKTRGQQVTLSCSPISGHRSVSWYQQTPGQGLQFLFEYFSETQRNKGNFPGRFSGRQFSNSRSEMNVSTLELGDSALYLCASSLGGQGNTEAFFGQGTRLTVV.

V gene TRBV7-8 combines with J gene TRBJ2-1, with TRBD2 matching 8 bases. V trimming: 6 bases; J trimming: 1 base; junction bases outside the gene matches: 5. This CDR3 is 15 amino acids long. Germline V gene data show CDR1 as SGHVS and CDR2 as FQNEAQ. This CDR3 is CASRGTGGSYNEQFF. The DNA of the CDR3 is TGTGCCAGCAGAGGTACGGGAGGGTCCTACAATGAGCAGTTCTTC.

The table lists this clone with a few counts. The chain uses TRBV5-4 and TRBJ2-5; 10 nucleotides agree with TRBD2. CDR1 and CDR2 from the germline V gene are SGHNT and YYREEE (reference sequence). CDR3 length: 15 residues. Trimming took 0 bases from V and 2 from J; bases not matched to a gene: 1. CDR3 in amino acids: CASSLGTSGQETQYF. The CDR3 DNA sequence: TGTGCCAGCAGCTTGGGGACTAGCGGACAAGAGACCCAGTACTTC. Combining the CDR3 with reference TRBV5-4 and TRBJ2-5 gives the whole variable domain ETGVTQSPTHLIKTRGQQVTLRCSSQSGHNTVSWYQQALGQGPQFIFQYYREEENGRGNFPPRFSGLQFPNYSSELNVNALELDDSALYLCASSLGTSGQETQYFGPGTRLLVL.

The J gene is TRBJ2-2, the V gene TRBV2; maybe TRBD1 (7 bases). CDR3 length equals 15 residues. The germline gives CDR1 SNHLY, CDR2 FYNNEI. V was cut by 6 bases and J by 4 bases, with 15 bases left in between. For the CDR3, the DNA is TGTGCCAGCAGAGGAGGGGGCGCCGGCACCGGGGAGCTGTTTTTT. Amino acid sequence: CASRGGGAGTGELFF.

CDR3 protein: CASSQHQTSGGGTQYF. The CDR3 nucleotides read TGTGCCAGCAGCCAACACCAGACTAGCGGGGGGGGTACGCAGTATTTT. V usage is TRBV4-2 and J usage is TRBJ2-3; TRBD2 matches at 14 bases. This CDR3 comprises 16 residues. V shed 2 bases, J shed 8 bases, and the junction held 6 bases outside the gene matches. Germline-derived CDR1 and CDR2 are LGHNA and YNFKEQ.

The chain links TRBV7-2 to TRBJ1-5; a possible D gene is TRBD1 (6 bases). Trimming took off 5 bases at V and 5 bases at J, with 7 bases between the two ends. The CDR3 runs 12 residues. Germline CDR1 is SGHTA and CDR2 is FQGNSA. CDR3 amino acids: CASSQGYQPQHF. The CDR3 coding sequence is TGTGCCAGCAGCCAGGGGTATCAGCCCCAGCATTTT.

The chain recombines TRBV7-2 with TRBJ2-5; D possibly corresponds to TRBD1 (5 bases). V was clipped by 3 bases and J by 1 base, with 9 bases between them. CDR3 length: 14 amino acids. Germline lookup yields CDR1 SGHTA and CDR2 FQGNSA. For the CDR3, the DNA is TGTGCCAGCAGCTTCCAGGGCGGCCAAGAGACCCAGTACTTC. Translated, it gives CASSFQGGQETQYF.

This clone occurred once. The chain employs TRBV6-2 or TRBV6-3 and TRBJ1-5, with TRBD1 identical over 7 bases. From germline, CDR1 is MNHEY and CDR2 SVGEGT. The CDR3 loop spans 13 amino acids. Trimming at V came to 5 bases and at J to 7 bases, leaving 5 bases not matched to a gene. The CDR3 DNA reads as TGTGCCAGCAGTCCGACAGGGAAACAGCCCCAGCATTTT. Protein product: CASSPTGKQPQHF.

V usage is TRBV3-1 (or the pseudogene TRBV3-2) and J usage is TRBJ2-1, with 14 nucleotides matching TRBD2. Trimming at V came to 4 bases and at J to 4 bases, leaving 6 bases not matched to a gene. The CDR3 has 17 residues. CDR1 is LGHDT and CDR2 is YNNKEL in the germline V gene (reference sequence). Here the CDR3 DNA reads TGTGCCAGCAGCCTGACTAGCGGGAGGGGAAAATACAATGAGCAGTTCTTC. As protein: CASSLTSGRGKYNEQFF.

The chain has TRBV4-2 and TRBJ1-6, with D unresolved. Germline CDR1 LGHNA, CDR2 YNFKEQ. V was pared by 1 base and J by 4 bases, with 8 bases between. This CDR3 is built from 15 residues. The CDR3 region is CASSQGDFYNSPLHF. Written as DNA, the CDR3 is TGTGCCAGCAGCCAAGGAGATTTTTATAATTCACCCCTCCACTTT.

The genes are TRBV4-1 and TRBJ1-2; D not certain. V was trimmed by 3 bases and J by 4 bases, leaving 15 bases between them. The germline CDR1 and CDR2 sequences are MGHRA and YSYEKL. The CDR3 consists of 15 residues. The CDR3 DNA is TGCGCCAGCAGCCAGTATACGACTAATACCTATGGCTACACCTTC. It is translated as CASSQYTTNTYGYTF.

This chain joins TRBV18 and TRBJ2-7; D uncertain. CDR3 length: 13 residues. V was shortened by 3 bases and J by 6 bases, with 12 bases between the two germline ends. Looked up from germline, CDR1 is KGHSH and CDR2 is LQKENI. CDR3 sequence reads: CASSPPGTREQYF. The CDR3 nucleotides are TGTGCCAGCTCACCTCCCGGTACGCGCGAGCAGTACTTC.

CDR3 loop: CASSQGRGMNTEAFF. CDR3 nucleotide sequence: TGCGCCAGCAGCCAAGGGCGAGGGATGAACACTGAAGCTTTCTTT. The chain joins TRBV4-1 to TRBJ1-1; no definite D call. CDR3 length: 15 amino acids. Germline V CDR1 and CDR2: MGHRA, YSYEKL. V was cut by 1 base and J by 0 bases, with 9 bases left in between.

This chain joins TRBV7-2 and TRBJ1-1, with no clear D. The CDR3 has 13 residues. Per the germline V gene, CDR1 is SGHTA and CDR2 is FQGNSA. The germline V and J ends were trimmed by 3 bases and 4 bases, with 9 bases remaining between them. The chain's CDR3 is CASSFHRSTEAFF. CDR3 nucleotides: TGTGCCAGCAGCTTCCACAGAAGCACTGAAGCTTTCTTT. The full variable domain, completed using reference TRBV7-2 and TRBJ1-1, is GAGVSQSPSNKVTEKGKDVELRCDPISGHTALYWYRQSLGQGLEFLIYFQGNSAPDKSGLPSDRFSAERTGGSVSTLTIQRTQQEDSAVYLCASSFHRSTEAFFGQGTRLTVV.

The CDR3 loop reads CASSLTRVEQYF. The DNA of the CDR3 is TGTGCCAGCAGCTTGACGAGGGTAGAGCAGTACTTC. The V gene is TRBV5-8, the J gene TRBJ2-7, with a weak D call TRBD2 (5 bases). Germline V gives CDR1 SGHTS, CDR2 YDEGEE. Trimming removed 1 base from V and 7 bases from J, with 9 bases in between. The CDR3 consists of 12 residues.

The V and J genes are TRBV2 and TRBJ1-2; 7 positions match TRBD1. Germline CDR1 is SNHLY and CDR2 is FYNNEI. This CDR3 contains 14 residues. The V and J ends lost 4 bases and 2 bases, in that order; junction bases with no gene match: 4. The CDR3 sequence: CASSAGRGNYGYTF. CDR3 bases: TGTGCCAGCAGTGCCGGCAGGGGGAACTATGGCTACACCTTC.

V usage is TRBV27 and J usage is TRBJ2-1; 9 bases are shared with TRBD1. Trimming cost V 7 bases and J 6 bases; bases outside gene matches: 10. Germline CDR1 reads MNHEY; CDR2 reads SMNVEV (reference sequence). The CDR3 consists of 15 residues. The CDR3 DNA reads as TGTGCCAGCACCCCGGACAGGGGCAAACTCAATGAGCAGTTCTTC. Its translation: CASTPDRGKLNEQFF.

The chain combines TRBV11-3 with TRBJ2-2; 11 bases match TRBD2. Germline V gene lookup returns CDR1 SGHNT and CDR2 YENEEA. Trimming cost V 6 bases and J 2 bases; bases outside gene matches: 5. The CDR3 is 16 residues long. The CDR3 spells CASSSGRGRNTGELFF. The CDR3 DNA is TGTGCCAGCAGTAGCGGGAGGGGTAGAAACACCGGGGAGCTGTTTTTT.

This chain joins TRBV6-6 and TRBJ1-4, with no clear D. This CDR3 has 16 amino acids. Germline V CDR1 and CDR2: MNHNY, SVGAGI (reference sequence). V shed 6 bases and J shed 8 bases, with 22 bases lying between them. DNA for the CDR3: TGTGCCAGCAGAACCCAGGCGGGCGGAAAGAGGGAAAAACTGTTTTTT. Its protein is CASRTQAGGKREKLFF.

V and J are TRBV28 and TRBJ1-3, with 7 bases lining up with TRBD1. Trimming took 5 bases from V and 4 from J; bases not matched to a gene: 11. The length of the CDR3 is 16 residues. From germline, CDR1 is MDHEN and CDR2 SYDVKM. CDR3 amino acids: CASSPVSTGQGNTIYF. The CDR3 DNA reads TGTGCCAGCAGTCCCGTCTCGACAGGGCAGGGAAACACCATATATTTT.

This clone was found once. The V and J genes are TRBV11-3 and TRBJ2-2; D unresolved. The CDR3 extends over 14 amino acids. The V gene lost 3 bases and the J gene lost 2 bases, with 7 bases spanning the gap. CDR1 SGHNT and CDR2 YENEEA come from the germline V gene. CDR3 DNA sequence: TGTGCCAGCAGCTTGGCCTTAAACACCGGGGAGCTGTTTTTT. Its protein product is CASSLALNTGELFF. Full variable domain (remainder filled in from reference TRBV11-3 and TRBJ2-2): EAGVVQSPRYKIIEKKQPVAFWCNPISGHNTLYWYLQNLGQGPELLIRYENEEAVDDSQLPKDRFSAERLKGVDSTLKIQPAELGDSAVYLCASSLALNTGELFFGEGSRLTVL.

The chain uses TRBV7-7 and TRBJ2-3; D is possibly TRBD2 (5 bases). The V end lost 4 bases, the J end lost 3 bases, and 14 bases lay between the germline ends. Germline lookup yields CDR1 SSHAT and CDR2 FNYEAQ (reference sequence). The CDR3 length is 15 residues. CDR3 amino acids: CASSSGPPGTDTQYF. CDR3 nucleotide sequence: TGTGCCAGCAGCTCCGGGCCCCCGGGGACAGATACGCAGTATTTT.

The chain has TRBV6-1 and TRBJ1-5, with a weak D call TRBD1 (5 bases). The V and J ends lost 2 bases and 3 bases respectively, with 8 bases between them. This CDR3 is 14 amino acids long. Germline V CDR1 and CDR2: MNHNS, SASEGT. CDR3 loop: CASSEQGPNQPQHF. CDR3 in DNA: TGTGCCAGCAGTGAACAGGGTCCCAATCAGCCCCAGCATTTT.

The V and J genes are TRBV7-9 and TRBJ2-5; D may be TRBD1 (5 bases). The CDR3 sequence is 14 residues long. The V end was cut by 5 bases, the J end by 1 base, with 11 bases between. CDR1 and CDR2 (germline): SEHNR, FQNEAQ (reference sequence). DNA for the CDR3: TGTGCCAGCAGCCCTCCAGGGCGCCAAGAGACCCAGTACTTC. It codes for CASSPPGRQETQYF. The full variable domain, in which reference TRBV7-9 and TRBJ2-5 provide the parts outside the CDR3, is DTGVSQNPRHKITKRGQNVTFRCDPISEHNRLYWYRQTLGQGPEFLTYFQNEAQLEKSRLLSDRFSAERPKGSFSTLEIQRTEQGDSAMYLCASSPPGRQETQYFGPGTRLLVL.

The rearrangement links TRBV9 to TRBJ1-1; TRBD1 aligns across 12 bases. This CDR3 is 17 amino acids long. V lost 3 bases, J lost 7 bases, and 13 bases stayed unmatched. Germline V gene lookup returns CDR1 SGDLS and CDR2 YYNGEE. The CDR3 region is CASSGYRDRGRMSEAFF. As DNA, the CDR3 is TGTGCCAGCAGCGGATACCGGGACAGGGGGCGAATGAGTGAAGCTTTCTTT.